Presented here are 27 T cell receptor beta chains from one specimen sequenced in a study of blood T cell repertoires in COVID-19. The protocol was immunoSEQ multiplex PCR, while the TCRdb copy is restricted to in-frame clones and leaves out a portion. The sample records 300,000 or so clones, roughly 90% being singletons. The sequenced material came from PBMCs or T cells enriched from blood (not recorded which). All receptors come from a woman aged 25 to 39 who had recovered from COVID-19.

V gene TRBV2 combines with J gene TRBJ1-6; D is possibly TRBD1 (6 bases). V dropped 7 bases and J dropped 5 bases, with 9 bases sitting between them. The CDR3 sequence is 13 residues long. Germline V gene lookup returns CDR1 SNHLY and CDR2 FYNNEI. The CDR3 nucleotides read TGTGCCAGCAACCAGGGGCATAATTCACCCCTCCACTTT. Translated, it gives CASNQGHNSPLHF. Combining the CDR3 with reference TRBV2 and TRBJ1-6 gives the whole variable domain EPEVTQTPSHQVTQMGQEVILRCVPISNHLYFYWYRQILGQKVEFLVSFYNNEISEKSEIFDDQFSVERPDGSNFTLKIRSTKLEDSAMYFCASNQGHNSPLHFGNGTRLTVT.

The chain carries TRBV19 and TRBJ2-7; TRBD2 matches 11 bases. This CDR3 region has 18 residues. Per germline, CDR1 LNHDA and CDR2 SQIVND (reference sequence). V trimming: 3 bases; J trimming: 3 bases; junction bases outside the gene matches: 13. CDR3 DNA sequence: TGTGCCAGTAGTATTGGTGGGGCAGCGACTAGCGGGGTCTACGAGCAGTACTTC. Residues: CASSIGGAATSGVYEQYF.

The CDR3 here is CASSSLSGGAGETQYF. The CDR3 DNA reads as TGTGCCAGCAGCTCCCTTAGCGGGGGGGCGGGGGAGACCCAGTACTTC. The chain uses TRBV7-8 and TRBJ2-5; 11 bases align to TRBD2. Germline V gene sequence: CDR1 SGHVS, CDR2 FQNEAQ. The V gene end was trimmed by 4 bases and the J gene end by 5 bases; junction bases not matched to a gene: 9. The CDR3 has 16 residues.

The rearrangement joins TRBV7-2 to TRBJ1-1; possibly TRBD1 for D (6 bases). The germline gives CDR1 SGHTA, CDR2 FQGNSA. V lost 5 bases, J lost 3 bases, and 10 bases lay in between. There are 13 residues in the CDR3. For the CDR3, the DNA is TGTGCCAGCAGCCCGCACAGGGACACTGAAGCTTTCTTT. Amino acids: CASSPHRDTEAFF.

This clone has just a few counts. The chain carries TRBV10-1 and TRBJ1-1, with TRBD1 matching 9 bases. The CDR3 has 15 residues. V lost 5 bases to trimming and J lost 0 bases; unmatched junction nucleotides: 4. CDR1 is WNHNN and CDR2 is SYGVQD in the germline V gene (reference sequence). In DNA, the CDR3 is TGCGCCAGCAGTTACAGGACAGGGGTGAACACTGAAGCTTTCTTT. It encodes CASSYRTGVNTEAFF.

The genes are TRBV19 and TRBJ1-2; the match to TRBD1 covers 9 bases. Germline V lookup: CDR1 LNHDA, CDR2 SQIVND (reference sequence). This CDR3 contains 15 residues. V lost 3 bases and J lost 8; bases outside the gene matches: 10. DNA for the CDR3: TGTGCCAGTAGTATCCGGGACAGGGATTTCGGGGGCTACACCTTC. Protein sequence: CASSIRDRDFGGYTF. The full variable domain, completed using reference TRBV19 and TRBJ1-2, is DGGITQSPKYLFRKEGQNVTLSCEQNLNHDAMYWYRQDPGQGLRLIYYSQIVNDFQKGDIAEGYSVSREKKESFPLTVTSAQKNPTAFYLCASSIRDRDFGGYTFGSGTRLTVV.

This chain uses TRBV6-5 with TRBJ2-3; TRBD2 aligns across 7 bases. The CDR3 runs 15 residues. The V gene's germline CDR1 is MNHEY and CDR2 SVGAGI. J was trimmed by 0 bases and V by 10 bases; bases with no gene match: 10. CDR3 bases: TGTGCCACCCTGGGCTCCGGGAGGAGCACAGATACGCAGTATTTT. It translates to CATLGSGRSTDTQYF.

V is TRBV5-4 and J is TRBJ1-2; maybe TRBD1 (5 bases). The V end was cut by 0 bases, the J end by 7 bases, with 13 bases between. CDR3 length: 14 amino acids. Per germline, CDR1 SGHNT and CDR2 YYREEE (reference sequence). The CDR3 DNA is TGTGCCAGCAGCTTGGAAGGGGTGGTCGGTGGCTACACCTTC. Its protein is CASSLEGVVGGYTF.

In this sample, this clone turned up a few times. V and J are TRBV18 and TRBJ2-1; 14 bases are a match to TRBD2. Germline CDR1 KGHSH, CDR2 LQKENI. V was clipped by 1 base and J by 6 bases; unmatched bases: 5. CDR3 length: 17 amino acids. The CDR3 sequence is CASSPLGLAGGGNEQFF. For the CDR3, the DNA is TGTGCCAGCTCACCACTAGGACTAGCGGGGGGAGGCAATGAGCAGTTCTTC. The full variable domain, with the rest looked up from reference TRBV18 and TRBJ2-1, is NAGVMQNPRHLVRRRGQEARLRCSPMKGHSHVYWYRQLPEEGLKFMVYLQKENIIDESGMPKERFSAEFPKEGPSILRIQQVVRGDSAAYFCASSPLGLAGGGNEQFFGPGTRLTVL.

The rearrangement joins TRBV18 to TRBJ1-3; 9 nucleotides line up with TRBD1. The germline gives CDR1 KGHSH, CDR2 LQKENI. The CDR3 loop spans 14 amino acids. J was trimmed by 7 bases and V by 0 bases; bases with no gene match: 1. The CDR3 coding sequence is TGTGCCAGCTCACCACCGACAGGGGGGAACACCATATATTTT. Translating it yields CASSPPTGGNTIYF. Drawing the rest from reference TRBV18 and TRBJ1-3, the complete variable domain is NAGVMQNPRHLVRRRGQEARLRCSPMKGHSHVYWYRQLPEEGLKFMVYLQKENIIDESGMPKERFSAEFPKEGPSILRIQQVVRGDSAAYFCASSPPTGGNTIYFGEGSWLTVV.

The chain has TRBV28 and TRBJ1-1; 7 bases are a match to TRBD1. There are 14 residues in the CDR3. Germline-derived CDR1 and CDR2 are MDHEN and SYDVKM. With V trimmed by 5 bases and J by 0 bases, 3 bases remained unmatched. In DNA form, the CDR3 reads TGTGCCAGCAGTCCCGGGACAGTGAACACTGAAGCTTTCTTT. Its protein product is CASSPGTVNTEAFF.

This chain joins TRBV28 and TRBJ1-5, with no clear D. CDR3 length: 14 residues. Per the germline V gene, CDR1 is MDHEN and CDR2 is SYDVKM. The V and J ends lost 3 bases and 3 bases respectively, with 9 bases between them. The CDR3 reads CASSLTGNNQPQHF. CDR3 DNA sequence: TGTGCCAGCAGTTTGACCGGGAACAATCAGCCCCAGCATTTT.

The chain couples TRBV15 to TRBJ1-1; 7 bases agree with TRBD1. The V gene's germline CDR1 is LNHNV and CDR2 YYDKDF (reference sequence). The CDR3 totals 14 residues. V shed 5 bases and J 1 base; nucleotides not matched to a gene: 4. For the CDR3, the DNA is TGTGCCACCAGCGGCCGGACAGGGAACACTGAAGCTTTCTTT. Protein: CATSGRTGNTEAFF.

The chain uses TRBV18 and TRBJ1-1; 7 nucleotides line up with TRBD1. The germline V gene encodes CDR1 KGHSH and CDR2 LQKENI. V lost 3 bases, J lost 7 bases, and 14 bases stayed unmatched. This CDR3 has 16 amino acids. CDR3: CASSPTTAGGSGEAFF. In DNA form, the CDR3 reads TGTGCCAGCTCACCTACTACGGCAGGGGGATCGGGTGAAGCTTTCTTT.

The CDR3 nucleotides read TGTGCCAGCAGTAACAGGCCTGGGGAGCAGTACTTC. Translation: CASSNRPGEQYF. The chain is built from TRBV2 and TRBJ2-7; perhaps TRBD1 as D (5 bases). V was shortened by 5 bases and J by 7 bases, with 12 bases between the two germline ends. Per germline, CDR1 SNHLY and CDR2 FYNNEI. This CDR3 has 12 amino acids.

This chain joins TRBV9 and TRBJ2-5; a possible D gene is TRBD2 (6 bases). The CDR3 has 15 amino acids. Germline V gene data show CDR1 as SGDLS and CDR2 as YYNGEE. Trimming took 0 bases from V and 0 from J, leaving 9 bases between them. The CDR3 here is CASSVATGDQETQYF. CDR3 nucleotides: TGTGCCAGCAGCGTAGCTACGGGGGACCAAGAGACCCAGTACTTC.

In its sample, this clone was seen a few times. The J gene is TRBJ1-3, the V gene TRBV6-5; D unresolved. V lost 4 bases, J lost 0 bases, and 10 bases lay in between. The CDR3 totals 15 residues. Germline V gene lookup returns CDR1 MNHEY and CDR2 SVGAGI. The CDR3: CASSSQPSSGNTIYF. The CDR3 DNA sequence: TGTGCCAGCAGTTCACAGCCGAGCTCTGGAAACACCATATATTTT.

In DNA, the CDR3 is TGTGCCAGCAGCTTAGCCCACACAACTAATGAAAAACTGTTTTTT. Translation gives CASSLAHTTNEKLFF. V usage is TRBV7-2 and J usage is TRBJ1-4; D unclear. Trimming removed 0 bases at V and 0 bases at J, with 5 bases between. CDR3 length: 15 residues. Germline-derived CDR1 and CDR2 are SGHTA and FQGNSA.

This clone has only one observation. This rearrangement joins TRBV27 to TRBJ1-3; D not certain. The CDR3 is made up of 15 amino acids. The ends were cut back, 6 bases at V and 0 bases at J, with 12 bases in the middle. The V gene's germline CDR1 is MNHEY and CDR2 SMNVEV (reference sequence). CDR3 region: CASRAGRSSGNTIYF. The CDR3 DNA follows: TGTGCCAGCAGGGCAGGCCGATCCTCTGGAAACACCATATATTTT.

The V and J genes are TRBV18 and TRBJ1-3; perhaps TRBD1 as D (5 bases). The CDR3 extends over 15 amino acids. V was shortened by 3 bases and J by 4 bases, with 13 bases between the two germline ends. Germline V gene data show CDR1 as KGHSH and CDR2 as LQKENI. The CDR3 loop is CASSPPTRTGNTIYF. Here the CDR3 DNA reads TGTGCCAGCTCACCGCCGACAAGGACAGGAAACACCATATATTTT.

The rearrangement uses TRBV9 and TRBJ1-2, with TRBD1 matching 9 bases. The junction had 6 bases not matched to a gene; V was cut back by 4 bases and J by 2 bases. The CDR3 runs to 15 residues. Germline V lookup: CDR1 SGDLS, CDR2 YYNGEE. CDR3 in amino acids: CASSPRTGANYGYTF. The CDR3 nucleotides are TGTGCCAGCAGCCCCCGGACAGGGGCCAACTATGGCTACACCTTC. The full variable domain, its missing parts supplied by reference TRBV9 and TRBJ1-2, is DSGVTQTPKHLITATGQRVTLRCSPRSGDLSVYWYQQSLDQGLQFLIQYYNGEERAKGNILERFSAQQFPDLHSELNLSSLELGDSALYFCASSPRTGANYGYTFGSGTRLTVV.

This chain uses TRBV19 with TRBJ1-2; 7 bases fit TRBD1. Germline lookup yields CDR1 LNHDA and CDR2 SQIVND (reference sequence). This CDR3 is 13 amino acids long. Trimming cost V 3 bases and J 8 bases; bases outside gene matches: 6. This CDR3 is CASSIGRGNGYTF. The CDR3 region has the DNA TGTGCCAGTAGTATTGGCAGGGGGAACGGCTACACCTTC.

V and J are TRBV2 and TRBJ2-1; D ambiguous. V lost 4 bases and J lost 8, with 9 bases in between. The germline V gene encodes CDR1 SNHLY and CDR2 FYNNEI. The CDR3 spans 12 residues. The CDR3 sequence: CASSGDGYEQFF. As DNA, the CDR3 is TGTGCCAGCAGTGGAGACGGGTATGAGCAGTTCTTC.

V is TRBV5-1 and J is TRBJ2-3; 14 nucleotides line up with TRBD2. The length of the CDR3 is 18 residues. CDR1 and CDR2 (germline): SGHRS, YFSETQ. The ends lost 6 bases at V and 0 bases at J; junction bases unmatched: 9. The CDR3 bases are TGCGCCAGCACCCCCGGGACTAGCGGGGGCCGTAGCACAGATACGCAGTATTTT. Translating gives CASTPGTSGGRSTDTQYF.

The J gene is TRBJ2-1, the V gene TRBV5-4, with TRBD1 matching over 9 bases. The CDR3 has 14 amino acids. CDR1 and CDR2 from the germline V gene are SGHNT and YYREEE (reference sequence). V trimming: 3 bases; J trimming: 9 bases; junction bases outside the gene matches: 7. CDR3 sequence (DNA): TGTGCCAGCAGCTACCGACAGGGGGTAGGTGAGCAGTTCTTC. Translating gives CASSYRQGVGEQFF.

This chain links TRBV6-1 with TRBJ2-7, with TRBD1 matching over 12 bases. Per germline, CDR1 MNHNS and CDR2 SASEGT. The CDR3 has 19 residues. V was clipped by 3 bases and J by 6 bases; unmatched bases: 18. The CDR3 spells CASSDFTGTGGFGIGEQYF. Written as DNA, the CDR3 is TGTGCCAGCAGTGATTTTACGGGGACAGGGGGCTTTGGGATCGGCGAGCAGTACTTC.

The CDR3 DNA follows: TGTGCCAGTAGTATAGAAGGGGGCTATGAGCAGTTCTTC. It yields the protein CASSIEGGYEQFF. The J gene is TRBJ2-1, the V gene TRBV19; 7 bases are a match to TRBD1. This CDR3 is 13 amino acids long. CDR1 is LNHDA, CDR2 SQIVND, per germline (reference sequence). V trimming: 0 bases; J trimming: 8 bases; junction bases outside the gene matches: 1.